These T cell receptor beta chains were read from a single sample in a study of T-cell reconstitution after alpha-beta-depleted transplantation in children. TCRdb re-called the PCR reads with MiXCR, one entry per CDR3 protein. The sample has about 360,000 distinct CDR3 sequences, about an eighth seen once; the top ten hold roughly 4.3%. The source material was PBMCs, sampled from the stem cell graft. The source of these receptors is a human donor who donated a stem cell graft to a child with Fanconi anemia. Each CDR3 is given with its conserved first and last residue. A D gene is named only where the DNA matches it firmly. The size entry is marked missing in some rows and otherwise reads once, few, many or a size class.

V	size	J	D	DNA	CDR3
TRBV29-1	.	TRBJ2-3	TRBD2	TGCAGCGTTGAAGGTAGCGGGGGGAGCACAGATACGCAGTATTTT	CSVEGSGGSTDTQYF
TRBV28	few	TRBJ2-1	.	TGTGCCAGCAGTTTATTCGGGGGAACGCAGTTCTTC	CASSLFGGTQFF
TRBV2	many	TRBJ2-5	.	TGTGCCAGCAGCGGGACCGGGGAGACCCAGTACTTC	CASSGTGETQYF
TRBV5-5	few	TRBJ2-7	.	TGTGCCAGCAAGGGGTCCTACTACGAGCAGTACTTC	CASKGSYYEQYF
TRBV28	many	TRBJ1-2	.	TGTGCCAGCCGGAGGCTAGTGGATGGCTACACCTTC	CASRRLVDGYTF
TRBV6-2/TRBV6-3	.	TRBJ1-1	.	TGTGCCAGCCTTGAGGAGGCGGTAATGAACACTGAAGCTTTCTTT	CASLEEAVMNTEAFF
TRBV20-1	.	TRBJ1-5	.	TGCAGTGCATATAATGAGGGGACCTATCAGCCCCAGCATTTT	CSAYNEGTYQPQHF
TRBV7-8	few	TRBJ1-5	TRBD1	TGTGCCAGCAGCCCGACCCGACAGGGCCATCAGCCCCAGCATTTT	CASSPTRQGHQPQHF
TRBV11-2	.	TRBJ2-1	TRBD1	TGTGCCAGCAGCTTGGGGTTGGGACAGGGTTATGATGAGCAGTTCTTC	CASSLGLGQGYDEQFF
TRBV7-6	few	TRBJ2-1	.	TGTGCCAGCAGTCCCACTAGAATCAATGAGCAGTTCTTC	CASSPTRINEQFF
TRBV29-1	.	TRBJ1-1	.	TGCAGCGTTGCGGGGGGCTCTGGTGAAGCTTTCTTT	CSVAGGSGEAFF
TRBV9	few	TRBJ2-1	.	TGTGCCAGCAGCCAATTTGGGGCTAACTACAATGAGCAGTTCTTC	CASSQFGANYNEQFF
TRBV30	.	TRBJ1-5	.	TGTGCCTGGAGCCGGGGGCTTAGCAATCAGCCCCAGCATTTT	CAWSRGLSNQPQHF
TRBV20-1	few	TRBJ1-1	.	TGCAGTGCTGCCCGGGACATGAACACTGAAGCTTTCTTT	CSAARDMNTEAFF
TRBV5-1	few	TRBJ2-1	.	TGCGCCAGCAGCTTGGCCCCACAGGGAAACGGTGAGCAGTTCTTC	CASSLAPQGNGEQFF
TRBV20-1	few	TRBJ2-7	.	TGCAGTGCTAGTTTTTCCTCCTACTCCTACGAGCAGTACTTC	CSASFSSYSYEQYF
TRBV4-2	few	TRBJ2-2	TRBD1	TGTGCCAGCAGCCAGGATACGGGACAGGGGACCGGGGAGCTGTTTTTT	CASSQDTGQGTGELFF
TRBV4-3	.	TRBJ1-2	.	TGCGCCAGCAGCCAAGATTTGTCAGCATCGTTTGGCGGGGGGCATGGCTACACCTTC	CASSQDLSASFGGGHGYTF
TRBV4-2	once	TRBJ2-1	.	TGTGCCAGCAGCCAGGCTCCAGACAGGACCGTATCCAATGAGCAGTTCTTC	CASSQAPDRTVSNEQFF
TRBV7-7	many	TRBJ2-5	.	TGTGCTAGCAGCTTAGTGCTGCAAGAGACCCAGTACTTC	CASSLVLQETQYF
TRBV6-1	.	TRBJ1-2	.	TGTGCCAGCCCCGATCCTTTAACCGGGACCCTGAATGGCTACACCTTC	CASPDPLTGTLNGYTF
TRBV7-9	few	TRBJ1-1	.	TGTGCCAGCAGTTCAGGGGTGTACACTGAAGCTTTCTTT	CASSSGVYTEAFF
TRBV6-1	few	TRBJ1-4	.	TGTGCCAGCTCCCCCCAGGTCAACGGTGAAAAACTGTTTTTT	CASSPQVNGEKLFF
TRBV29-1	many	TRBJ2-2	.	TGCAGCGCGGGCAGGGAGGCCGGGGAGCTGTTTTTT	CSAGREAGELFF
TRBV10-3	.	TRBJ2-1	.	TGTGCCATCAGTGCGGAAGGCAGACACAATGAGCAGTTCTTC	CAISAEGRHNEQFF
TRBV5-1	.	TRBJ2-3	TRBD2	TGCGCCAGCAGCGACATAACTAGCGGGGAAGGCCGAACGCAGTATTTT	CASSDITSGEGRTQYF
TRBV10-2	few	TRBJ2-2	.	TGCGCCAGCAGTGAATTGGTGGGCACCGGGGAGCTGTTTTTT	CASSELVGTGELFF
TRBV4-2	.	TRBJ1-5	.	TGTGCCAGCAGCCCGCGGGGATTTGCCACCATAAGCAATCAGCCCCAGCATTTT	CASSPRGFATISNQPQHF
TRBV12-3/TRBV12-4	many	TRBJ2-1	.	TGTGCCAGCAGTTTATTAGGGGGTGAGCAGTTCTTC	CASSLLGGEQFF
TRBV30	few	TRBJ2-2	.	TGTGCCTGGAAGGGGGGGACAGTGAACACCGGGGAGCTGTTTTTT	CAWKGGTVNTGELFF
TRBV5-5	few	TRBJ1-2	.	TGTGCCAGCAGCTCGACAGGAATTGGGGCTTTAAACTATGGCTACACCTTC	CASSSTGIGALNYGYTF
TRBV12-5	many	TRBJ1-1	.	TGTGCTAGTGGTTTGGTACCAGGGTCATCAGTGGGGAACACTGAAGCTTTCTTT	CASGLVPGSSVGNTEAFF
TRBV3-1	few	TRBJ2-5	TRBD1	TGTGCCAGCAGCCAAGGGGACAGGGTGTTCCAAGAGACCCAGTACTTC	CASSQGDRVFQETQYF
TRBV7-9	few	TRBJ2-1	.	TGTGCCAGCAGCTACATCCGGGACAAGCAGTTCTTC	CASSYIRDKQFF
TRBV13	few	TRBJ2-1	TRBD2	TGTGCCAGCAGCCTTAGCGGGGGCGCCTTAAGGGAGCAGTTCTTC	CASSLSGGALREQFF
TRBV29-1	few	TRBJ2-1	.	TGCAGCGTTGAAGAGCCCCCTGTGGACAATGAGCAGTTCTTC	CSVEEPPVDNEQFF
TRBV10-3	.	TRBJ1-1	TRBD1	TGTGCCATCAGAAGGACAGGGCAGGACACTGAAGCTTTCTTT	CAIRRTGQDTEAFF
TRBV2	few	TRBJ2-4	.	TGTGCCAGCAGTGTAGATGCCAAAAACATTCAGTACTTC	CASSVDAKNIQYF
TRBV23-1	.	TRBJ1-5	.	TGCGCCAGCAGTCAGCACAGCAGCTCGCGTAATCAGCCCCAGCATTTT	CASSQHSSSRNQPQHF
TRBV20-1	many	TRBJ1-3	.	TGCAGTGCTAGAGTGGGCTCTGGAAACACCATATATTTT	CSARVGSGNTIYF
TRBV6-6	.	TRBJ1-2	.	TGTGCCATCCGGTTTGGGAGCTATGGCTACACCTTC	CAIRFGSYGYTF
TRBV5-1	few	TRBJ2-7	.	TGCGCCAGCAGCTTGGATGCAGGAGTTTCCTACGAGCAGTACTTC	CASSLDAGVSYEQYF